This T cell receptor (beta chain) was identified in a study of CD8 T cells in Susac syndrome. V lost 4 bases to trimming and J lost 2 bases; unmatched junction nucleotides: 5. Looked up from germline, CDR1 is SEHNR and CDR2 is FQNEAQ (reference sequence). There are 16 residues in the CDR3. Bulk CD8+ and CD4+ cells came from magnetic negative isolation; CD8+ TEMRA by FACS. Random hexamers primed reverse transcription of about 0.5 to 1 ug RNA. TCRdb re-derived calls from the immunoSEQ multiplex PCR reads in MiXCR, one entry per CDR3 protein. The sample has around 300,000 distinct CDR3 sequences; about 82% are singletons.

The sequencing sample was made of CD8+ T cells from PBMCs. The rearrangement joins TRBV7-9 to TRBJ2-2, with 9 bases fitting TRBD1. The receptor was isolated from a human donor with multiple sclerosis. CDR3 loop: CASSSGQGYNTGELFF. CDR3 sequence (DNA): TGTGCCAGCAGCTCAGGACAGGGGTATAACACCGGGGAGCTGTTTTTT.